The 8 T cell receptor beta chains listed next were all sequenced from one sample in a study of blood T cell repertoires in COVID-19. Using immunoSEQ multiplex PCR, the repertoire was profiled, and TCRdb retains in-frame clones only, with some absent. The sample records about 230,000 clones, roughly 80% being singletons. Specimen: peripheral blood. The receptors here all came from a woman older than 75 with acute or convalescent COVID-19.

V and J are TRBV18 and TRBJ2-3; TRBD1 might be the D (5 bases). Germline assignment: CDR1 KGHSH and CDR2 LQKENI. The ends were cut back, 0 bases at V and 6 bases at J, with 16 bases in the middle. The CDR3 covers 16 residues. For the CDR3, the DNA is TGTGCCAGCTCACCACCGGGCCAGGGTTCTGGGGATACGCAGTATTTT. This translates into CASSPPGQGSGDTQYF.

J is TRBJ2-3 and V is TRBV19; 7 bases agree with TRBD2. Trimming at V came to 5 bases and at J to 0 bases, leaving 14 bases not matched to a gene. The CDR3 loop spans 18 amino acids. Germline V gene sequence: CDR1 LNHDA, CDR2 SQIVND (reference sequence). The CDR3 protein is CASSPGTTSDSSTDTQYF. CDR3 in DNA: TGTGCCAGTAGTCCCGGGACTACTAGCGATTCTAGCACAGATACGCAGTATTTT. The entire variable domain, with the rest obtained from reference TRBV19 and TRBJ2-3, is as follows: DGGITQSPKYLFRKEGQNVTLSCEQNLNHDAMYWYRQDPGQGLRLIYYSQIVNDFQKGDIAEGYSVSREKKESFPLTVTSAQKNPTAFYLCASSPGTTSDSSTDTQYFGPGTRLTVL.

This chain links TRBV6-5 with TRBJ1-4; the D is unclear. The germline V gene encodes CDR1 MNHEY and CDR2 SVGAGI. Trimming left V 3 bases short and J 5 bases short, with 10 bases between. The CDR3 spans 14 residues. The CDR3 is CASSYNHENEKLFF. The DNA for the CDR3 is TGTGCCAGCAGTTATAATCACGAGAATGAAAAACTGTTTTTT.

This clone has more than one count but fewer than ten. The chain combines TRBV7-2 with TRBJ1-2; 7 positions match TRBD1. With 3 bases clipped from V and 2 bases from J, the junction kept 6 bases outside the gene matches. Germline-derived CDR1 and CDR2 are SGHTA and FQGNSA. CDR3 length: 15 amino acids. CDR3 sequence (DNA): TGTGCCAGCAGCTTGGGACAGTCCCCAAACTATGGCTACACCTTC. This codes for CASSLGQSPNYGYTF.

The chain joins TRBV5-1 to TRBJ1-2; 9 bases are shared with TRBD1. The CDR3 has 17 residues. Germline lookup yields CDR1 SGHRS and CDR2 YFSETQ. V was pared by 3 bases and J by 6 bases, with 15 bases of the junction left unmatched. The CDR3 is CASSSSGTGLERDGYTF. CDR3 nucleotide sequence: TGCGCCAGCAGCTCGTCCGGGACAGGGTTAGAGAGGGATGGCTACACCTTC.

This clone was recorded once. This chain uses TRBV18 with TRBJ1-1; TRBD1 agrees at 12 bases. The CDR3 extends over 15 amino acids. After removal of 2 bases from V and 9 bases from J, the junction contained 7 bases not matched to a gene. Germline CDR1 KGHSH, CDR2 LQKENI. The CDR3 coding sequence is TGTGCCAGCTCACCAGGGACAGGGGGCGGATTAAAAGCTTTCTTT. Protein product: CASSPGTGGGLKAFF. The full variable domain, completed using reference TRBV18 and TRBJ1-1, is NAGVMQNPRHLVRRRGQEARLRCSPMKGHSHVYWYRQLPEEGLKFMVYLQKENIIDESGMPKERFSAEFPKEGPSILRIQQVVRGDSAAYFCASSPGTGGGLKAFFGQGTRLTVV.

The genes are TRBV7-2 and TRBJ1-6; 8 nucleotides agree with TRBD1. V dropped 5 bases and J dropped 13; count of bases not matched to a gene: 7. Germline assignment: CDR1 SGHTA and CDR2 FQGNSA. The CDR3 has 13 residues. The CDR3 protein is CASSPRDRSPLHF. The DNA for the CDR3 is TGTGCCAGCAGCCCCCGGGACAGGAGCCCCCTCCACTTT.

This clone has a handful of counts. The chain links TRBV5-5 to TRBJ1-1, with D hard to call. Germline CDR1 reads SGHKS; CDR2 reads YYEKEE (reference sequence). The CDR3 has 14 residues. The V gene lost 0 bases and the J gene lost 4 bases, with 10 bases spanning the gap. The CDR3 DNA reads TGTGCCAGCAGCTTGGTTGGCAGTGGCACTGAAGCTTTCTTT. This codes for CASSLVGSGTEAFF.